The 10 T cell receptor beta chains listed next were all sequenced from one sample in a study of blood T cell repertoires in COVID-19. Generated by immunoSEQ multiplex PCR, the TCRdb table keeps only in-frame clones and is missing some. The sample records around 190,000 clones, approximately 80% being singletons. Sequencing was performed on peripheral blood. The source of these receptors is a middle-aged woman with COVID-19, enrolled during active disease.

The V and J genes are TRBV6-5 and TRBJ1-1; D uncertain. The CDR3 loop spans 14 amino acids. The V end lost 5 bases, the J end lost 3 bases, and 13 bases lay between the germline ends. CDR1 and CDR2 (germline): MNHEY, SVGAGI. CDR3 residues: CASSPNGLDTEAFF. The DNA for the CDR3 is TGTGCCAGCAGTCCCAATGGACTGGACACTGAAGCTTTCTTT.

This clone has only a few counts. This sequence joins TRBV9 and TRBJ1-2; 8 bases agree with TRBD1. The CDR3 runs to 16 residues. With 4 bases clipped from V and 5 bases from J, the junction kept 13 bases outside the gene matches. Germline V gene data show CDR1 as SGDLS and CDR2 as YYNGEE. CDR3 region: CASSTRTGGSRYGYTF. The CDR3, as DNA: TGTGCCAGCAGCACGCGTACAGGGGGTAGCCGGTATGGCTACACCTTC.

The chain combines TRBV29-1 with TRBJ2-5, with no clear D. Trimming took 0 bases from V and 2 from J, leaving 10 bases between them. CDR1 is SQVTM and CDR2 is ANQGSEA in the germline V gene. CDR3 length equals 14 residues. CDR3 in DNA: TGCAGCGTTGAAGATCTTCTCGGTCAAGAGACCCAGTACTTC. The encoded protein is CSVEDLLGQETQYF.

This clone was recorded only once. The rearrangement joins TRBV21-1 to TRBJ2-5; the table assigns TRBD1, which was not confirmed against the DNA. TRBV21-1 is given as a pseudogene. This CDR3 comprises 13 residues. The CDR3 DNA reads TGTGCCAGCAGCAGCTCAAAACAGGGGACCCAGTACTTC. Encoded protein: CASSSSKQGTQYF.

This clone was detected only a few times. The V gene is TRBV28, the J gene TRBJ1-6; D gene uncertain. Germline V gene sequence: CDR1 MDHEN, CDR2 SYDVKM. This CDR3 comprises 14 residues. V lost 5 bases and J lost 9, with 14 bases in between. The CDR3 DNA sequence: TGTGCCAGCAGTACCCCCCCCCATAGTTCACCCCTCCACTTT. Residues: CASSTPPHSSPLHF.

A note on this clone: The junction departs from germline at one end; a sequencing error may be responsible. The V and J genes are TRBV30 and TRBJ2-3; 16 bases are a match to TRBD2. The CDR3 length is 18 residues. Germline lookup yields CDR1 GTSNPN and CDR2 SVGIG (reference sequence). The CDR3 is CARSGTSGRAESADTQYF. As DNA, the CDR3 is TGTGCCCGGAGCGGGACTAGCGGGAGGGCCGAGTCTGCAGATACGCAGTATTTT.

Details on this clone: Distinct nucleotide sequences in the sample also encode this CDR3. This chain joins TRBV5-1 and TRBJ1-3; D is possibly TRBD1 (5 bases). Germline-derived CDR1 and CDR2 are SGHRS and YFSETQ. The CDR3 sequence is 14 residues long. V lost 5 bases to trimming and J lost 0 bases, with 9 bases between them. CDR3: CASSPGGSGNTIYF. The CDR3 coding sequence is TGCGCCAGCAGTCCGGGGGGCTCTGGAAACACCATATATTTT. Together with reference TRBV5-1 and TRBJ1-3, the CDR3 gives the full variable domain: KAGVTQTPRYLIKTRGQQVTLSCSPISGHRSVSWYQQTPGQGLQFLFEYFSETQRNKGNFPGRFSGRQFSNSRSEMNVSTLELGDSALYLCASSPGGSGNTIYFGEGSWLTVV.

V is TRBV28 and J is TRBJ1-4; 7 nucleotides match TRBD1. This CDR3 is 11 amino acids long. Germline CDR1 is MDHEN and CDR2 is SYDVKM. The V gene end was trimmed by 5 bases and the J gene end by 12 bases; junction bases not matched to a gene: 3. DNA of the CDR3: TGTGCCAGCAGTAACAGGGGAGAACTGTTTTTT. Its protein product is CASSNRGELFF. The variable domain in full, completed from reference TRBV28 and TRBJ1-4, reads DVKVTQSSRYLVKRTGEKVFLECVQDMDHENMFWYRQDPGLGLRLIYFSYDVKMKEKGDIPEGYSVSREKKERFSLILESASTNQTSMYLCASSNRGELFFGSGTQLSVL.

V usage is TRBV6-1 and J usage is TRBJ2-7; maybe TRBD2 (5 bases). The CDR3 spans 13 residues. CDR1 is MNHNS and CDR2 is SASEGT in the germline V gene. This CDR3 is CASSEALHGESRV. For the CDR3, the DNA is TGTGCCAGCAGTGAAGCGCTTCACGGGGAGTCCCGGGTC.

The V gene is TRBV7-9, the J gene TRBJ2-3, with 8 bases that match TRBD2. J was trimmed by 0 bases and V by 3 bases; bases with no gene match: 11. CDR1 and CDR2 (germline): SEHNR, FQNEAQ (reference sequence). The CDR3 sequence is 18 residues long. The DNA for the CDR3 is TGTGCCAGCAGCTTCCGCAGGGCGGGACTAGGAAGCACAGATACGCAGTATTTT. This encodes CASSFRRAGLGSTDTQYF.